This TCR beta chain was obtained from a study of blood T cell repertoires in COVID-19. The V gene end was trimmed by 5 bases and the J gene end by 7 bases; junction bases not matched to a gene: 12. The CDR3 length is 16 residues. Germline CDR1 MDHEN, CDR2 SYDVKM. Method: immunoSEQ multiplex PCR; TCRdb's copy keeps in-frame clones and lacks some. Here the sample spans approximately 220,000 clones, about 88% being singletons. This clone was counted once. The genes are TRBV28 and TRBJ2-2; 8 bases agree with TRBD1. Sequenced: peripheral blood. The clonotype was recovered from a man aged 50-59 years who had recovered from COVID-19. DNA of the CDR3: TGTGCCAGCAGTCCAGGGACAGGTTCCTTAATCGGGGAGCTGTTTTTT. Translation: CASSPGTGSLIGELFF.